The sequence of this T cell receptor (beta chain) was determined in a study of STAT3 mutations in large granular lymphocyte leukemia. Study as a whole: Roughly half the longitudinally sequenced T-LGLL patients had canonical STAT3 mutations.

Clones were read by immunoSEQ multiplex PCR, and TCRdb kept only the in-frame ones, dropping some. The table shows 3,000 or so clones, with about 70% occurring only once. CDR1 SQVTM and CDR2 ANQGSEA come from the germline V gene. V was shortened by 8 bases and J by 4 bases, with 27 bases between the two germline ends. The CDR3 has 16 residues. Findings of the study overall: Every T-cell large granular lymphocyte leukemia patient had at least one immunodominant TCR beta clonotype. Variable sampling intervals and differing treatment regimens complicated linking therapy response to TCR clonal burden changes. In 6 of 18 patients, new TCR clonotypes emerged after therapy. Some patients had dominant TCR clones larger than their STAT3 mutant burden.

On this clone itself: Its cognate antigen is unknown.

The sequence was collected from a woman aged 35 to 49 with T-cell large granular lymphocyte leukemia. Some clones in this sample may be carry-over from other donors' samples. Specimen: peripheral blood mononuclear cells. This chain joins TRBV29-1 and TRBJ2-7; D is possibly TRBD1 (6 bases). This chain's CDR3 is CSIGRIQGQTSYEQYF. The CDR3 DNA is TGCAGCATTGGGCGGATACAGGGCCAGACGTCGTACGAGCAGTACTTC.